This T cell receptor (beta chain) was recorded in a study of cytomegalovirus exposure and HLA in healthy donors. General study points: When analyzed later, a missense DCLRE1C variant was found to be linked to TCR beta V- and J-gene trimming. Certain indistinguishable V segments, among them TRBV6-2 and TRBV6-3, were excluded. Later work showed greater clonal expansion in HLA-associated TCR beta chains than in equally common others.

Germline assignment: CDR1 SNHLY and CDR2 FYNNEI. The ends lost 5 bases at V and 8 bases at J; junction bases unmatched: 12. This CDR3 region has 15 residues. Healthy bone marrow donors made up the cohort. The count of this clone is one. Antigen unknown. PCR primers comprised 60 Vbeta and 13 Jbeta primers. Only in-frame clones appear in the TCRdb table, and some are missing; sequencing was by immunoSEQ multiplex PCR. The profile shows 130,000 or so clones, roughly 70% of them singletons. The TCR comes from a man aged 50 or older in good health and CMV-seropositive. The chain is built from TRBV2 and TRBJ2-3; 8 bases are a match to TRBD2. Sequenced material: PBMCs. CDR3 bases: TGTGCCAGCAGTCTCACTAGCGGCAGTCTGGGTACGCAGTATTTT. Encoded protein: CASSLTSGSLGTQYF.